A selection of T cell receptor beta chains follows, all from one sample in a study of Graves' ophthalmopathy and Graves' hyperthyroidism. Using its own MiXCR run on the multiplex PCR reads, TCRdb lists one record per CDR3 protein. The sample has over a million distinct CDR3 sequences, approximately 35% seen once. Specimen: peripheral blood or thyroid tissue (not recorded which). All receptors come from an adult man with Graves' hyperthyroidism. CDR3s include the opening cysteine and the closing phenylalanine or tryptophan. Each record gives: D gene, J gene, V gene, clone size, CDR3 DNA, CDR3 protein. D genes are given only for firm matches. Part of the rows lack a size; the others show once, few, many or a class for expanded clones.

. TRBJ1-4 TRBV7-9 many TGTGCCAGCAGCCAGCCGTGGGCAACTAATGAAAAACTGTTTTTT CASSQPWATNEKLFF
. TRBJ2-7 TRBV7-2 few TGTGCCAGCAGCTTAGGTTGGAGGGGGATCGGCTACGAGCAGTACTTC CASSLGWRGIGYEQYF
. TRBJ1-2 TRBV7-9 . TGTGCCAGCAGCTTAGATGGGGGGCTGTATGGCTACACCTTC CASSLDGGLYGYTF
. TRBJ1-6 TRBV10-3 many TGTGCCATCAGCCCCGAGGCAGATAATTCACCCCTCCACTTT CAISPEADNSPLHF
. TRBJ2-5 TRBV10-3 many TGTGCCATCAGGAAAGACAGGACCCAGAACCAAGAGACCCAGTACTTC CAIRKDRTQNQETQYF
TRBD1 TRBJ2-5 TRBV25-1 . TGTGCCAGCAGCCTTAGCCGGACAGGGGGCACCCGGCAAGAGACCCAGTACTTC CASSLSRTGGTRQETQYF
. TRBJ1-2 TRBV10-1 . TGCGCCAGCATCCGCAGCAGAGGCTACACCTTC CASIRSRGYTF
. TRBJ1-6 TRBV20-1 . TGCAGTGCTAGGGCGGGGGGGAATTCACCCCTCCACTTT CSARAGGNSPLHF
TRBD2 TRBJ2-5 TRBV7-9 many TGTGCCAGCAGCCCTAGCGGGGGGGCACAAGAGACCCAGTACTTC CASSPSGGAQETQYF
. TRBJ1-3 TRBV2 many TGTGCCAGCGTTGAACAGGGATCTGGAAACACCATATATTTT CASVEQGSGNTIYF
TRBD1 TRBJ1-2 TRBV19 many TGTGCCAGTGGACAGGGTCGAGGCTACACCTTC CASGQGRGYTF
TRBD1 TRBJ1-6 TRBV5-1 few TGCGTCAGCAGCCCACAGGACAGGGGCGGATCACCCCTCCACTTT CVSSPQDRGGSPLHF
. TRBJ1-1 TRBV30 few TGTGCCTGGAGTCGGGCCCGAACTGAAGCTTTCTTT CAWSRARTEAFF
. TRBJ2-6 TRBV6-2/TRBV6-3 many TGTGCCATCCAGACCGGGGCCCTTGGGGCCAACGTCCTGACTTTC CAIQTGALGANVLTF
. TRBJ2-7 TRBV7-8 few TGTGCCAGCAGCTTAGTTGACAGGAGCTCCTACGAGCAGTACTTC CASSLVDRSSYEQYF
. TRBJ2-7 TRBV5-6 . TGTGCCAGCAGCTTGGCCCGCCAGGGGCTAGCCTACGAGCAGTACTTC CASSLARQGLAYEQYF
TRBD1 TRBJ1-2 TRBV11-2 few TGTGCCAGCAGCTTATCACGGACAGGGTTGATTGCTAACTATGGCTACACCTTC CASSLSRTGLIANYGYTF
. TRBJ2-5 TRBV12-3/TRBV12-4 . TGTGCCAGCAGTTTTGGTGGCCTCCTGGGGACTCAGTACTTC CASSFGGLLGTQYF
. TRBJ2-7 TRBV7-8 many TGTGCCAGCAGCTTGGTCTATACCTACGAGCAGTACTTC CASSLVYTYEQYF
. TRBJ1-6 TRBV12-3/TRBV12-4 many TGTGCCAGCACCGTACGGGACATTAATTCACCCCTCCACTTT CASTVRDINSPLHF
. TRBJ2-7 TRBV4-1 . TGCGCCGGCAGCCAAGACGTAGTGGGGGAGCAGTACTTC CAGSQDVVGEQYF
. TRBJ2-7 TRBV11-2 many TGTGCCAGCAGCTTAGAACTCCAGGGGAGCTCCTACGAGCAGTACTTC CASSLELQGSSYEQYF
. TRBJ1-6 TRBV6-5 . TGTGCCAGCAGTATGGGGGGTGCTTCACCCCTCCACTTT CASSMGGASPLHF
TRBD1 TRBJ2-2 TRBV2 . TGTGCCAGCAGTTACCGGGACAGGAACACCGGGGAGCTGTTTTTT CASSYRDRNTGELFF
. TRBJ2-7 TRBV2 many TGTGCCAGCTCAGTGACTGCCGGCTACGAGCAGTACTTC CASSVTAGYEQYF
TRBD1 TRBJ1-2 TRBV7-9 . TGTGCCAGCAGCCAAGGACAGGGAAGGACCTATGGCTACACCTTC CASSQGQGRTYGYTF